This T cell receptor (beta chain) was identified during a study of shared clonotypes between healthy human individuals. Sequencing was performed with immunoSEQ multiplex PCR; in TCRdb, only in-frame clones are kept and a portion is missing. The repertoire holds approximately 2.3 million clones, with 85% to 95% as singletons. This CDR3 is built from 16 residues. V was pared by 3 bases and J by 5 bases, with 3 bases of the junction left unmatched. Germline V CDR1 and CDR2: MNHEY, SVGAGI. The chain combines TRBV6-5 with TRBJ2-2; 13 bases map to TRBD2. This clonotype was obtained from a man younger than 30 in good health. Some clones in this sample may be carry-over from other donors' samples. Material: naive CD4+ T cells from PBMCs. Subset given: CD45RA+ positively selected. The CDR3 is CASSYGLAGVTGELFF. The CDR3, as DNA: TGTGCCAGCAGTTATGGACTAGCGGGAGTAACCGGGGAGCTGTTTTTT.